The 14 T cell receptor beta chains below were found in one sample sequenced in a study of patients and donors after allogeneic stem cell transplantation. TCRdb used MiXCR to reprocess the RT-PCR reads, holding one entry per CDR3 protein. This table has around 240,000 distinct CDR3 sequences, 13% to 15% appearing once. Input material: blood, either unsorted or a sorted T cell fraction (not recorded which). These receptors came from a human donor who was either an allogeneic HSCT recipient or a stem cell or donor lymphocyte infusion donor (not recorded which). It is not recorded whose cells these are; they may come from a transplant donor.

There are many counts of this clonotype. The chain employs TRBV7-9 and TRBJ2-4, with D possibly matching TRBD1 (6 bases). This CDR3 is 16 amino acids long. With 5 bases removed from V and 6 bases from J, the gap between germline ends came to 20 bases. Germline CDR1 SEHNR, CDR2 FQNEAQ (reference sequence). The CDR3 DNA sequence: TGTGCCAGCAGCCCACAGTTACCCGGGACAAGAAACATTCAGTACTTC. This sequence encodes CASSPQLPGTRNIQYF.

For this clonotype: A much bigger clone sits one base away, suggesting this may be a read error. This sequence joins TRBV14 and TRBJ1-1, with D unresolved. Trimming took off 7 bases at V and 11 bases at J, with 17 bases between the two ends. Germline CDR1 reads SGHDN; CDR2 reads FVKESK. This CDR3 has 12 amino acids. The CDR3 loop is CASNRSTVRAFF. As DNA, the CDR3 is TGTGCCAGCAACCGGTCGACGGTAAGGGCTTTCTTT.

This clonotype was detected ten times or more. Here the CDR3 reads CASSPAGGLETQYF. The DNA for the CDR3 is TGCGCCAGCAGCCCCGCGGGAGGGCTGGAGACCCAGTACTTC. V gene TRBV5-1 combines with J gene TRBJ2-5, with TRBD2 matching over 9 bases. There are 14 residues in the CDR3. V lost 4 bases and J lost 5; bases outside the gene matches: 6. Germline lookup yields CDR1 SGHRS and CDR2 YFSETQ.

By share of the sample, this clonotype is medium-sized. The V gene is TRBV11-2, the J gene TRBJ2-7; possibly TRBD2 for D (5 bases). The CDR3 sequence is 16 residues long. In germline, CDR1 is SGHAT, CDR2 FQNNGV. V shed 1 base and J shed 1 base, with 14 bases lying between them. CDR3 loop: CASSLVGQRASYEQYF. In DNA, the CDR3 is TGTGCCAGCAGCTTAGTGGGCCAGAGGGCATCCTACGAGCAGTACTTC.

This clonotype was counted a few times. The CDR3 spells CTIGILDTEAFF. CDR3 DNA: TGCACCATCGGGATACTCGACACTGAAGCTTTCTTT. The genes are TRBV1 and TRBJ1-1; the table names TRBD1, a call not compared with the DNA. TRBV1 is termed a pseudogene. The CDR3 is made up of 12 amino acids.

The V call is TRBV19, the J call TRBJ1-2; no reliable D call. CDR1 is LNHDA and CDR2 is SQIVND in the germline V gene (reference sequence). The V gene lost 3 bases and the J gene lost 8 bases, with 22 bases spanning the gap. This CDR3 is 16 amino acids long. The CDR3 loop reads CASSIPGKLSSGGYTF. CDR3 DNA: TGTGCCAGTAGTATTCCGGGAAAATTGAGTTCGGGCGGCTACACCTTC.

This clonotype was found many times. V usage is TRBV11-2 and J usage is TRBJ2-3, with a weak D call TRBD2 (6 bases). CDR3 length: 16 residues. The V gene's germline CDR1 is SGHAT and CDR2 FQNNGV. Trimming removed 1 base from V and 2 bases from J, with 13 bases in between. The CDR3 bases are TGTGCCAGCAGCTTAGCGGGGCGGGGCCTCACAGATACGCAGTATTTT. This encodes CASSLAGRGLTDTQYF. Full variable domain (missing parts from reference TRBV11-2 and TRBJ2-3): EAGVAQSPRYKIIEKRQSVAFWCNPISGHATLYWYQQILGQGPKLLIQFQNNGVVDDSQLPKDRFSAERLKGVDSTLKIQPAKLEDSAVYLCASSLAGRGLTDTQYFGPGTRLTVL.

V gene TRBV6-1 combines with J gene TRBJ1-5; TRBD1 matches at 8 bases. Germline V gene sequence: CDR1 MNHNS, CDR2 SASEGT. The CDR3 covers 15 residues. The junction had 8 bases not matched to a gene; V was cut back by 6 bases and J by 4 bases. The CDR3 DNA follows: TGTGCCAGCAGGGCCGGACAGGGAGAGAATCAGCCCCAGCATTTT. Protein: CASRAGQGENQPQHF.

This clonotype was seen at least ten times. The gene calls are TRBV27 and TRBJ1-6; 9 bases map to TRBD1. V gave up 6 bases and J gave up 9 bases; unmatched junction bases: 6. Germline CDR1 reads MNHEY; CDR2 reads SMNVEV (reference sequence). The CDR3 has 14 amino acids. CDR3 in amino acids: CASSPDRGSSPLHF. DNA of the CDR3: TGTGCCAGCAGCCCGGACAGGGGTTCTTCACCCCTCCACTTT.

The gene calls are TRBV5-1 and TRBJ1-2; D possibly corresponds to TRBD1 (6 bases). The CDR3 has 15 residues. V was pared by 2 bases and J by 2 bases, with 13 bases between. CDR1 and CDR2 from the germline V gene are SGHRS and YFSETQ. CDR3 amino acids: CASSFSGEGNYGYTF. The CDR3 bases are TGCGCCAGCAGCTTTTCAGGGGAGGGCAACTATGGCTACACCTTC.

The chain combines TRBV19 with TRBJ2-7; possible D gene TRBD2, 7 bases. Germline CDR1 is LNHDA and CDR2 is SQIVND (reference sequence). Trimming removed 3 bases at V and 3 bases at J, with 12 bases between. This CDR3 spans 14 amino acids. CDR3 in DNA: TGTGCCAGTAGTATGAAGAGGGGGGGCTACGAGCAGTACTTC. Its protein is CASSMKRGGYEQYF.

This clonotype was picked up a small number of times. The chain couples TRBV20-1 to TRBJ2-7, with TRBD2 as a possible D gene (7 bases). The germline CDR1 and CDR2 sequences are DFQATT and SNEGSKA (reference sequence). Trimming pared 0 bases from V and 4 bases from J, leaving 13 bases between. The CDR3 covers 14 residues. The chain's CDR3 is CSARDTGTTYEQYF. The DNA for the CDR3 is TGCAGTGCTAGAGATACAGGGACTACTTACGAGCAGTACTTC.

This sequence joins TRBV24-1 and TRBJ2-5; D may match TRBD1 or TRBD2 (5 bases each). This CDR3 has 14 amino acids. V lost 0 bases and J lost 4, with 8 bases in between. Germline CDR1 is KGHDR and CDR2 is SFDVKD. CDR3 in amino acids: CATSDLGDPETQYF. Written as DNA, the CDR3 is TGTGCCACCAGTGATTTGGGGGACCCAGAGACCCAGTACTTC.

The V gene is TRBV24-1, the J gene TRBJ2-3, with TRBD2 as a possible D gene (6 bases). The germline V and J ends were trimmed by 7 bases and 7 bases, with 20 bases remaining between them. In germline, CDR1 is KGHDR, CDR2 SFDVKD. CDR3 length: 15 residues. CDR3 loop: CATSTALAQTNTQYF. In DNA, the CDR3 is TGTGCCACCAGCACGGCCCTAGCGCAGACGAATACGCAGTATTTT.